The T cell receptor (beta chain) described here comes from a study of response to subunit inactivated influenza vaccine. Findings and limits, study-wide: Seasonal influenza vaccination, on each occasion, was suggested by the authors to recruit few new T cells.

TCRdb re-called the RT-PCR reads through MiXCR, storing one row per CDR3 protein. The table shows hundreds of thousands of distinct CDR3 sequences, with 25% occurring only once. This clonotype came up a few times. The antigen remains unidentified. The V and J ends lost 0 bases and 0 bases respectively, with 8 bases between them. Germline lookup yields CDR1 SGHRS and CDR2 YFSETQ. The CDR3 covers 15 residues. This sequence joins TRBV5-1 and TRBJ2-3; no clear D gene. The TCR sequence derives from a man aged 50 to 60 who received an inactivated influenza vaccine. This sample comprised CD4+ T cells sorted from PBMCs, obtained about 5 days after vaccination. The DNA of the CDR3 is TGCGCCAGCAGCTTGGATCAGCCTAGCACAGATACGCAGTATTTT. It encodes CASSLDQPSTDTQYF.